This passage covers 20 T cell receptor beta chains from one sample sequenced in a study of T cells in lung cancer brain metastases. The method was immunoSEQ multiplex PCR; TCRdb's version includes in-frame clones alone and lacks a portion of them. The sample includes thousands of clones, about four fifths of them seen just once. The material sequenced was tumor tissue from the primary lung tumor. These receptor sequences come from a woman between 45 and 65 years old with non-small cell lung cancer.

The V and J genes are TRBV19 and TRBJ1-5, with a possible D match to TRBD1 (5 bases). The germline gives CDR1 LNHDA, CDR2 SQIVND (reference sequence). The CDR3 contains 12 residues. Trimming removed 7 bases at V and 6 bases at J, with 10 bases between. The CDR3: CASKGIGQPQHF. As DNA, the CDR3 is TGTGCCAGTAAGGGGATAGGTCAGCCCCAGCATTTT.

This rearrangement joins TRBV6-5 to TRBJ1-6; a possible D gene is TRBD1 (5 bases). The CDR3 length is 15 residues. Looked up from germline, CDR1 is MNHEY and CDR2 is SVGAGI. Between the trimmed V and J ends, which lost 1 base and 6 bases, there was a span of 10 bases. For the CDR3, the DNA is TGTGCCAGCAGTTACTTGGGGGTGGCTAATTCACCCCTCCACTTT. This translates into CASSYLGVANSPLHF.

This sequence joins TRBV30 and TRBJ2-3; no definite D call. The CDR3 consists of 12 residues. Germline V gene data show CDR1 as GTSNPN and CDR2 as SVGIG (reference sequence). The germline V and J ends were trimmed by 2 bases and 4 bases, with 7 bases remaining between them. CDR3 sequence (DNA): TGTGCCTGGAGTATCAAGGCAGATACGCAGTATTTT. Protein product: CAWSIKADTQYF. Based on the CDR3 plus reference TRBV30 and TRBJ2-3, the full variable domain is SQTIHQWPATLVQPVGSPLSLECTVEGTSNPNLYWYRQAAGRGLQLLFYSVGIGQISSEVPQNLSASRPQDRQFILSSKKLLLSDSGFYLCAWSIKADTQYFGPGTRLTVL.

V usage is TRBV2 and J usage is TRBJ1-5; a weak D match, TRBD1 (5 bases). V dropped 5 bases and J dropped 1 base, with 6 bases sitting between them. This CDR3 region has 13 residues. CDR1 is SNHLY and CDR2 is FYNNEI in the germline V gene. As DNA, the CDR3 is TGTGCCAGCAGTCGGGACAGCAATCAGCCCCAGCATTTT. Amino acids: CASSRDSNQPQHF.

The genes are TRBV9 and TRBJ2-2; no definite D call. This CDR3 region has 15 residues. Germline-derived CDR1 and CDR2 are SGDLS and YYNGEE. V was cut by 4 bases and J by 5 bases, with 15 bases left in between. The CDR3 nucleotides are TGTGCCAGCAGCTTATCGGGCCGAACTACCGGGGAGCTGTTTTTT. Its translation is CASSLSGRTTGELFF.

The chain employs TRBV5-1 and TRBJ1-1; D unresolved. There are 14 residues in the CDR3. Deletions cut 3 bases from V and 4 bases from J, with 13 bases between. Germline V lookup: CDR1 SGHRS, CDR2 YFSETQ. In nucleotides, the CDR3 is TGCGCCAGCAGCTCGGAGCCCGACCTCACTGAAGCTTTCTTT. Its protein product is CASSSEPDLTEAFF. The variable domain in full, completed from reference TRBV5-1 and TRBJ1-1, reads KAGVTQTPRYLIKTRGQQVTLSCSPISGHRSVSWYQQTPGQGLQFLFEYFSETQRNKGNFPGRFSGRQFSNSRSEMNVSTLELGDSALYLCASSSEPDLTEAFFGQGTRLTVV.

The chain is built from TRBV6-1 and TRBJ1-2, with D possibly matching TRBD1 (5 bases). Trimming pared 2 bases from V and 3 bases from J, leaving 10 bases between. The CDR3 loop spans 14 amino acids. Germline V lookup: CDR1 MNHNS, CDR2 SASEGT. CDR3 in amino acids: CASSEMGRYYGYTF. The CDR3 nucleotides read TGTGCCAGCAGTGAAATGGGACGTTACTATGGCTACACCTTC.

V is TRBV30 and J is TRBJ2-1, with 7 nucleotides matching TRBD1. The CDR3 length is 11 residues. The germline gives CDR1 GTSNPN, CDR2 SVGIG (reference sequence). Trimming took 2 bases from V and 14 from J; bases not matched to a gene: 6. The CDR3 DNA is TGTGCCTGGAGTCGACAGGGTCCGGAGTTCTTC. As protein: CAWSRQGPEFF.

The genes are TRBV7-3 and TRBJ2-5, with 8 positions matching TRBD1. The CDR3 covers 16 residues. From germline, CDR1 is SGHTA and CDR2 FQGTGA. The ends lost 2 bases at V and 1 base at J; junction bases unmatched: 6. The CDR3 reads CASSLGRGLGQETQYF. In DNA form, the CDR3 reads TGTGCCAGCAGCTTAGGCAGGGGGCTAGGCCAAGAGACCCAGTACTTC.

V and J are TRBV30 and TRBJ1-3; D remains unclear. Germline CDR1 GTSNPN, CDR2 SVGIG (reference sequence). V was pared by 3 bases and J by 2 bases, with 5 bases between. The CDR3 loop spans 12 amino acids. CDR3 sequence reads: CAWSSTGNTIYF. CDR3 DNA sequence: TGTGCCTGGAGCTCAACTGGAAACACCATATATTTT.

This chain's CDR3 is CASSLGDRGRQETQYF. DNA of the CDR3: TGCGCCAGCAGCTTGGGCGACAGGGGGCGGCAAGAGACCCAGTACTTC. J is TRBJ2-5 and V is TRBV5-1, with 10 positions matching TRBD1. CDR1 SGHRS and CDR2 YFSETQ come from the germline V gene. V shed 0 bases, J shed 2 bases, and the junction held 4 bases outside the gene matches. The CDR3 consists of 16 residues.

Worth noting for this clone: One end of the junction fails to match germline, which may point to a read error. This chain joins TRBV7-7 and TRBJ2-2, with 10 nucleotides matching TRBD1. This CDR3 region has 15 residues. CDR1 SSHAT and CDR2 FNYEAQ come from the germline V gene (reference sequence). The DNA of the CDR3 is TGTGCTAGCAGCCCTAGGACAGGGGGGACCGGGGAGCTGTTTTTT. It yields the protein CASSPRTGGTGELFF.

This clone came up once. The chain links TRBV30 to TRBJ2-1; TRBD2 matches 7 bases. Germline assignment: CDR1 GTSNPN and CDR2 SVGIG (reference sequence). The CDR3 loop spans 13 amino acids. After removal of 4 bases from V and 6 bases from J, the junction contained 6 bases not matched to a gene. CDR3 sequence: CAWTLAAANEQFF. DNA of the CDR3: TGTGCCTGGACCCTAGCGGCGGCCAATGAGCAGTTCTTC.

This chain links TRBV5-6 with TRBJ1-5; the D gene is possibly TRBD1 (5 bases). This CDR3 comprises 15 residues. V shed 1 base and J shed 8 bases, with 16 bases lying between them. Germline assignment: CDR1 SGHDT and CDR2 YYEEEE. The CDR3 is CASSLSGDEEKPQHF. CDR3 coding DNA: TGTGCCAGCAGCTTGTCGGGGGACGAGGAAAAGCCCCAGCATTTT.

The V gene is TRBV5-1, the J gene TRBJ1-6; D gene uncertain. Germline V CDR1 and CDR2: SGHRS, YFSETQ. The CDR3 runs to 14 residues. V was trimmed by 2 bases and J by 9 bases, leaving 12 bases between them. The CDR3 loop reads CASSFEGLRSPLHF. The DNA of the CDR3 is TGCGCCAGCAGCTTTGAAGGGTTGCGTTCACCCCTCCACTTT.

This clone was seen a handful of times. Here the CDR3 DNA reads TGTGCCATCAGTGAGCAGGGGGCGGGTGGCTACACCTTC. It encodes CAISEQGAGGYTF. The chain recombines TRBV10-3 with TRBJ1-2, with 8 nucleotides matching TRBD1. This CDR3 contains 13 residues. Trimming at V came to 2 bases and at J to 7 bases, leaving 3 bases not matched to a gene. Germline V gene data show CDR1 as ENHRY and CDR2 as SYGVKD.

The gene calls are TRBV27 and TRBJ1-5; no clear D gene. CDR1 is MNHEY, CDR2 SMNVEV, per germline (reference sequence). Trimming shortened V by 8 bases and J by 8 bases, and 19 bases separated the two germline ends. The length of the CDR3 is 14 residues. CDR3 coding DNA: TGTGCCAGCGGTCCAAGTGGCTTAGTAAAGCCCCAGCATTTT. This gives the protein CASGPSGLVKPQHF.

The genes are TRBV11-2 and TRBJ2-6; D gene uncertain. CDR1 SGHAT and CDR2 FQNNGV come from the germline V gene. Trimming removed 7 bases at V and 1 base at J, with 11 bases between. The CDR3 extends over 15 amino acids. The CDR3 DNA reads TGTGCCAGCATCCATCGGCGTTCTGGGGCCAACGTCCTGACTTTC. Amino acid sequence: CASIHRRSGANVLTF. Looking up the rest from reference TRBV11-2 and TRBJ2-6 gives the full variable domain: EAGVAQSPRYKIIEKRQSVAFWCNPISGHATLYWYQQILGQGPKLLIQFQNNGVVDDSQLPKDRFSAERLKGVDSTLKIQPAKLEDSAVYLCASIHRRSGANVLTFGAGSRLTVL.

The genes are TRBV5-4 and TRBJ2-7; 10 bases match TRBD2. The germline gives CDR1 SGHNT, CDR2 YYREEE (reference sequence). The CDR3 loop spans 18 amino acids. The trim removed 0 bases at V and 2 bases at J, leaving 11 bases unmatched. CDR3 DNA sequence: TGTGCCAGCAGCTTGGCCGCGATAGCGGGGGGCAAAACCTACGAGCAGTACTTC. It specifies CASSLAAIAGGKTYEQYF.

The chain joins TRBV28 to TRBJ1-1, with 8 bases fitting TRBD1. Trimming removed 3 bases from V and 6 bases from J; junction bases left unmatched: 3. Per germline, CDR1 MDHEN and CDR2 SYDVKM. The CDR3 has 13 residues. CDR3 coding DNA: TGTGCCAGCAGTTTCAGGGGGCCAGCTGAAGCTTTCTTT. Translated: CASSFRGPAEAFF.